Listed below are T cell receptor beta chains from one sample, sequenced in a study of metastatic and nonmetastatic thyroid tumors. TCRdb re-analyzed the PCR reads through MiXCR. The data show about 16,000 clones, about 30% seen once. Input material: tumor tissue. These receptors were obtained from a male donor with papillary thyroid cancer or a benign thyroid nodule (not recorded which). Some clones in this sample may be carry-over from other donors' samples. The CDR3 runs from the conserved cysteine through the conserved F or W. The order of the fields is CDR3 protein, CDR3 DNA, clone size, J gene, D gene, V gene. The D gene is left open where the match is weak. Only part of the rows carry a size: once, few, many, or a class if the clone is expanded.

CDR3 protein: CASRGEGAGEQYF; CDR3 DNA: TGTGCCAGCCGGGGTGAGGGGGCTGGGGAGCAGTACTTC; clone size: medium-sized; J gene: TRBJ2-7; D gene: TRBD1; V gene: TRBV2
CDR3 protein: CASSLGVIGGRETQYF; CDR3 DNA: TGTGCCAGCAGTTTAGGAGTTATTGGAGGACGGGAGACCCAGTACTTC; clone size: .; J gene: TRBJ2-5; D gene: .; V gene: TRBV7-7
CDR3 protein: CASSLSYNEQFF; CDR3 DNA: TGTGCCAGCAGTTTGAGTTACAATGAGCAGTTCTTC; clone size: .; J gene: TRBJ2-1; D gene: .; V gene: TRBV6-5
CDR3 protein: CSVPQGSNYGYTF; CDR3 DNA: TGCAGCGTTCCCCAGGGGAGCAACTATGGCTACACCTTC; clone size: many; J gene: TRBJ1-2; D gene: .; V gene: TRBV29-1
CDR3 protein: CASSELASGGHTDTQYF; CDR3 DNA: TGTGCCAGCAGTGAACTAGCTAGCGGGGGCCATACAGATACGCAGTATTTT; clone size: medium-sized; J gene: TRBJ2-3; D gene: TRBD2; V gene: TRBV6-1
CDR3 protein: CSARDLGQGMFF; CDR3 DNA: TGCAGTGCTAGAGATCTGGGACAGGGAATGTTTTTT; clone size: many; J gene: TRBJ1-4; D gene: TRBD1; V gene: TRBV20-1
CDR3 protein: CSVEGGSGRVSYNEQFF; CDR3 DNA: TGCAGCGTTGAAGGGGGTAGCGGGAGGGTTTCCTACAATGAGCAGTTCTTC; clone size: many; J gene: TRBJ2-1; D gene: TRBD2; V gene: TRBV29-1
CDR3 protein: CSVETPLTGGNGYTF; CDR3 DNA: TGCAGCGTTGAAACCCCCTTGACAGGGGGCAATGGCTACACCTTC; clone size: large; J gene: TRBJ1-2; D gene: TRBD1; V gene: TRBV29-1
CDR3 protein: CSVLSGGTDTQYF; CDR3 DNA: TGCAGTGTTTTATCGGGGGGCACAGATACGCAGTATTTT; clone size: many; J gene: TRBJ2-3; D gene: .; V gene: TRBV20-1
CDR3 protein: CARCEGGTVVEQYF; CDR3 DNA: TGTGCCAGGTGTGAGGGAGGAACTGTGGTCGAGCAGTACTTC; clone size: .; J gene: TRBJ2-7; D gene: .; V gene: TRBV6-1